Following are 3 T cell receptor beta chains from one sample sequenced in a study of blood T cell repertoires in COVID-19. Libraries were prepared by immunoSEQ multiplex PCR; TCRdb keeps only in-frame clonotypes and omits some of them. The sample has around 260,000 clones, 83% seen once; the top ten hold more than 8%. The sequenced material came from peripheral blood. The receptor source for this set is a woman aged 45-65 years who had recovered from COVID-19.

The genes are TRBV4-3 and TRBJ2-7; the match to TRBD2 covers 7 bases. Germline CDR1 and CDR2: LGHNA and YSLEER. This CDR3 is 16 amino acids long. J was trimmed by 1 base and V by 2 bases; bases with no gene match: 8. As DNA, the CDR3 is TGCGCCAGCAGCCAATCTTGGCGGGAGAGGTCCTACGAGCAGTACTTC. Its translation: CASSQSWRERSYEQYF.

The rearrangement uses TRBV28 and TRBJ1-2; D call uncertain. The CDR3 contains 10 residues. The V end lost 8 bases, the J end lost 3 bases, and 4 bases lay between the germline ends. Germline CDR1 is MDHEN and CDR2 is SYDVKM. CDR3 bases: TGTGCCAGCCGGGACTATGGCTACACCTTC. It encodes CASRDYGYTF.

The CDR3 sequence is CATSDYIRTSGSETQYF. In DNA form, the CDR3 reads TGTGCCACCAGTGATTATATAAGGACTAGCGGGAGCGAGACCCAGTACTTC. V gene TRBV24-1 combines with J gene TRBJ2-5; 13 positions match TRBD2. The CDR3 covers 17 residues. V was pared by 2 bases and J by 5 bases, with 7 bases of the junction left unmatched. Germline loops: CDR1 KGHDR, CDR2 SFDVKD.